This T cell receptor (beta chain) originates from a study of CD8 T cells in ankylosing spondylitis. Construction of TCR beta libraries was performed using quantitative 5'-RACE with molecular barcodes. TCRdb recomputed calls from the 5' RACE reads with MiXCR, one row per CDR3 protein. The repertoire consists of roughly 240,000 distinct CDR3 sequences, with around 8% occurring once and the leading ten covering around 4.9%. Comments on this clonotype: A much bigger clone sits one base away, suggesting this may be a read error.

The sequence was collected from a female donor with ankylosing spondylitis or in good health (not recorded which). The sample consisted of blood, either unsorted or a sorted T cell fraction (not recorded which).

CDR3 amino acids: CANSPPGLGTQYF. CDR3 nucleotide sequence: TGCGCCAACAGCCCGCCGGGACTCGGGACCCAGTACTTC. The J gene is TRBJ2-5, the V gene TRBV4-1; D is possibly TRBD2 (6 bases). Germline V gives CDR1 MGHRA, CDR2 YSYEKL. The CDR3 length is 13 residues.